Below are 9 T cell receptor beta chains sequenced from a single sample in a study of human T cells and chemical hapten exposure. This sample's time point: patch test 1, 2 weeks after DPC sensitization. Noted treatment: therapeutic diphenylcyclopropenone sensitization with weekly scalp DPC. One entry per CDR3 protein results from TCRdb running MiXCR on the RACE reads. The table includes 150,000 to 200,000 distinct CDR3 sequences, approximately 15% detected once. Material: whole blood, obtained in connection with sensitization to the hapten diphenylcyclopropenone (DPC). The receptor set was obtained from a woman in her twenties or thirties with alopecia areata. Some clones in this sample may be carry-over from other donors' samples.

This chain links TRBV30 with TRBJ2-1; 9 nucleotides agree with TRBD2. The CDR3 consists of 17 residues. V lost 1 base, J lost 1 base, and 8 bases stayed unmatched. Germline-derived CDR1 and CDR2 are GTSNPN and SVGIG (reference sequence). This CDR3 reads CAWSARGSGSSYNEQFF. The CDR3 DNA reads TGTGCCTGGAGTGCCCGGGGTAGCGGGAGTTCCTACAATGAGCAGTTCTTC.

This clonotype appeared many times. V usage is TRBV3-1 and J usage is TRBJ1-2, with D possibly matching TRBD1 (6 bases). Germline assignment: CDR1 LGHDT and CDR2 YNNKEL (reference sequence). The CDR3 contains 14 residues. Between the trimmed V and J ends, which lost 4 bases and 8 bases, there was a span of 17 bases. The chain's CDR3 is CASSRQQGRGGYTF. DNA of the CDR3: TGTGCCAGCAGCCGACAACAGGGTCGCGGGGGCTACACCTTC.

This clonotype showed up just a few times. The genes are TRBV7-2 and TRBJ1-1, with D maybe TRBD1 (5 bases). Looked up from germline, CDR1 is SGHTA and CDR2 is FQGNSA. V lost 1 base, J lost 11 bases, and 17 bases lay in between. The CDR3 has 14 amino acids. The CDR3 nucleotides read TGTGCCAGCAGCTTAGGAGGGTCAGGGAATCAGGCTTTCTTT. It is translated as CASSLGGSGNQAFF.

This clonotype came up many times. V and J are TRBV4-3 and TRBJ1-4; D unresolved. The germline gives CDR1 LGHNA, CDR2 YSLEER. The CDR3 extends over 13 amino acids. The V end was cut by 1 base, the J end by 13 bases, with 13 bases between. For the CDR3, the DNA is TGCGCCAGCAGCCAAGCCCGGGAAAGCGGACTGTTTTTT. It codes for CASSQARESGLFF.

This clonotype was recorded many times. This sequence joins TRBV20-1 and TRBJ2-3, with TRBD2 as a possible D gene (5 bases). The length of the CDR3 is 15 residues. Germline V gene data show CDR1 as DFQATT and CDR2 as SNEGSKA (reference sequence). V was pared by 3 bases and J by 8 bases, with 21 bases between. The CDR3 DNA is TGCAGTGCTAGCGGGGTAGCGCTGGGTCTGGGTACGCAGTATTTT. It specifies CSASGVALGLGTQYF.

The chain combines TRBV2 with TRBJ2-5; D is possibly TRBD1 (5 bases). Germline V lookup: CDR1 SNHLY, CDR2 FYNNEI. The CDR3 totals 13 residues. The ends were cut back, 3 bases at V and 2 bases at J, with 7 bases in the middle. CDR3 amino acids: CASSDRDQETQYF. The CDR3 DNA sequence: TGTGCCAGCAGTGACAGGGATCAAGAGACCCAGTACTTC. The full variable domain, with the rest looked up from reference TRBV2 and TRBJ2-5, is EPEVTQTPSHQVTQMGQEVILRCVPISNHLYFYWYRQILGQKVEFLVSFYNNEISEKSEIFDDQFSVERPDGSNFTLKIRSTKLEDSAMYFCASSDRDQETQYFGPGTRLLVL.

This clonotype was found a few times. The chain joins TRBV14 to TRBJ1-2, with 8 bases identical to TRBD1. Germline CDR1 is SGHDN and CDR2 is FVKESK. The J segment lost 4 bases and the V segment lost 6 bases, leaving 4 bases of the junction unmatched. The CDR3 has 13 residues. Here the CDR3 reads CASSDRGSYGYTF. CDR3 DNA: TGTGCCAGCAGTGACAGGGGATCCTATGGCTACACCTTC.

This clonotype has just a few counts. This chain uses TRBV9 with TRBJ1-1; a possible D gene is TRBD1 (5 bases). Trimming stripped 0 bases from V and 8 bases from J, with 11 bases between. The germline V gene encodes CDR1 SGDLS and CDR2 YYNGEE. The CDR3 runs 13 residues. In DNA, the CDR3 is TGTGCCAGCAGCGTAGGGTTAGAGGGGGAAGCTTTCTTT. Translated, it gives CASSVGLEGEAFF.

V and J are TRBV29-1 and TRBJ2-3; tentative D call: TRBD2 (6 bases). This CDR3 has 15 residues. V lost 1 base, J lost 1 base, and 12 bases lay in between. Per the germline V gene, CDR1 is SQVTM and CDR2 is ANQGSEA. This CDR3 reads CSVEVRQRGTDTQYF. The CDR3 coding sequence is TGCAGCGTTGAAGTCCGACAGCGGGGCACAGATACGCAGTATTTT.